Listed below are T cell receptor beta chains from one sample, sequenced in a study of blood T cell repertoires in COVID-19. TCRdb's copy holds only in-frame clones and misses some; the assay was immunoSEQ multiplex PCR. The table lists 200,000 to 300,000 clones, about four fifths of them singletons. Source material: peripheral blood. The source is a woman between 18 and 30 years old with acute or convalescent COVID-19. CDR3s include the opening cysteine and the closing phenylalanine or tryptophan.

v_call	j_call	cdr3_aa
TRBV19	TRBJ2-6	CASKEGSLSGANVLTF
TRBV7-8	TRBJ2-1	CASSLASDEQFF
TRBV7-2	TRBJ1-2	CASRWDRAYGYTF
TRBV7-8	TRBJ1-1	CASSLVGVAYTEAFF
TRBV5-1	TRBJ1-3	CASKQGPGNTIYF
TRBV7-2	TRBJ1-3	CASSHHYREPGNTIYF
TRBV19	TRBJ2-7	CASTGQGAYEQYF
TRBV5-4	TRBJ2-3	CASSLGGGGDTQYF
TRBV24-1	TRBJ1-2	CATRAPGQVRVYGYTF
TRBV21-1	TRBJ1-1	CASSKRQGQPTEAFF
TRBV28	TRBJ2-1	CASSFGAGFYNEQFF
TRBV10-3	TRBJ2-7	CAIGGTPPNEQYF
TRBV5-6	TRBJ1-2	CASSLDRDYGYTF
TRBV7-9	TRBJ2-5	CASSLVLASGRLQETQYF
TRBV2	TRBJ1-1	CASSRQNTEAFF
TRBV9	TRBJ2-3	CASSADAIGDTQYF
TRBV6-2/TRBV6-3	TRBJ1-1	CASSYMQEAFF
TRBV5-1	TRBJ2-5	CASSPLRPQETQYF
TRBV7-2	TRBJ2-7	CASSSPIQGFEQYF
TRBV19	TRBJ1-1	CASSISGHGNTEAFF
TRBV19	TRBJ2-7	CASSTSLADLEQYF
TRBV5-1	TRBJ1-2	CASSLEGRADGYTF
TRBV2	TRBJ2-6	CASSGGSGANVLTF
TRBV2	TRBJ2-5	CASRRGRAQQETQYF
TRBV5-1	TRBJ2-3	CASSSGAGWEGQTDTQYF
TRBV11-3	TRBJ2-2	CASRASGRAGELFF
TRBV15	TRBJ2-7	CATSRDRQFLRGGAYEQYF
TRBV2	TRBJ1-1	CASLTWEDTEAFF
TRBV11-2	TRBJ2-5	CASSLPGLTYF
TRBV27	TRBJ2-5	CASSPGTSGSYQETQYF
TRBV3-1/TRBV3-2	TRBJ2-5	CASSLERADYF
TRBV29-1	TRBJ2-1	CSVVRSGDEQFF
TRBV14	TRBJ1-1	CASSMTVRGPRNTEAFF
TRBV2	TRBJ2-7	CASSSDSPYEQYF
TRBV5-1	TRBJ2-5	CASSLAGQTPETQYF
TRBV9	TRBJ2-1	CASSAGGPIAGAGNEQFF
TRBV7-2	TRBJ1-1	CASSLRQGARLNTEAFF
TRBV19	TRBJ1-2	CASSIRGVYTF
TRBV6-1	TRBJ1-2	CASSEGAGGQGYTF
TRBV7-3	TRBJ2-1	CASSPSPGGRDEQFF
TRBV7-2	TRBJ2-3	CASSLGPGDTQYF
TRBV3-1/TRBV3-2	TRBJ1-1	CASSPKGYSTEAFF
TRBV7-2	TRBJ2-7	CASSQAGGAGEQYF
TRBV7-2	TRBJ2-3	CASSLRPLALTDTQYF